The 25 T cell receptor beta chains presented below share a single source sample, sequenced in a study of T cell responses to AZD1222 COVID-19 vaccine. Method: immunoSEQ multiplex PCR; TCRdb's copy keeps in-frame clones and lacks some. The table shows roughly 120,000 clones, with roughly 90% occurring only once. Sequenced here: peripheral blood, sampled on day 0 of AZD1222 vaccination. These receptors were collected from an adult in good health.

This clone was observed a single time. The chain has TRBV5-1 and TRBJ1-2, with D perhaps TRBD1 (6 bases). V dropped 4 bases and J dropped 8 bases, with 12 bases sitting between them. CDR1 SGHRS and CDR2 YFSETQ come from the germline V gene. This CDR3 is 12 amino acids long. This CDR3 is CASSTDSLGYTF. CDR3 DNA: TGCGCCAGCAGCACGGACAGTCTGGGCTACACCTTC.

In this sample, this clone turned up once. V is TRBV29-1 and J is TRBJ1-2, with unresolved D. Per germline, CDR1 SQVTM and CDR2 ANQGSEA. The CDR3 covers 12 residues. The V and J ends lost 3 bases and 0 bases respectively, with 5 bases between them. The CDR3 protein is CSVDSTNYGYTF. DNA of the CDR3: TGCAGCGTTGACAGCACTAACTATGGCTACACCTTC.

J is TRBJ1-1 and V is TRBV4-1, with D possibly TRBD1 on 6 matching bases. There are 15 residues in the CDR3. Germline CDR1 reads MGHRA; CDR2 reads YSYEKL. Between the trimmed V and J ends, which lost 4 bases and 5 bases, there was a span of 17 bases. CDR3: CASSLDHGGVTEAFF. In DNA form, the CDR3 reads TGCGCCAGCAGCCTTGATCATGGGGGCGTAACTGAAGCTTTCTTT.

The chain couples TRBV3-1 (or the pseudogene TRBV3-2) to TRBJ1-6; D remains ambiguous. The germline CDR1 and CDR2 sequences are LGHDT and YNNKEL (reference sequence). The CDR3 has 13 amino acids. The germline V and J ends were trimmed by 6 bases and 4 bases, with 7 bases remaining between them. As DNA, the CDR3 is TGTGCCAGCAGACCGACTTATAATTCACCCCTCCACTTT. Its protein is CASRPTYNSPLHF.

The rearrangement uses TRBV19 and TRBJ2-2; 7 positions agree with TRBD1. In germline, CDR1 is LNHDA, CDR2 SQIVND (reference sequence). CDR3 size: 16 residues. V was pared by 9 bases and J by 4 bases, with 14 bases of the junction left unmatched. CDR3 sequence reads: CASTRPTGTGTGELFF. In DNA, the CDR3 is TGTGCCAGCACCCGCCCGACAGGGACGGGCACCGGGGAGCTGTTTTTT.

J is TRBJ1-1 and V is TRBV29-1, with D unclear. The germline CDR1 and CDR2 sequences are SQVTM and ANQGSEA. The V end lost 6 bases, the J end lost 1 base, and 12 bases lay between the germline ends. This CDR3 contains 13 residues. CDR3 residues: CSVLIRQNTEAFF. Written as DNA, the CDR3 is TGCAGCGTACTCATCCGACAGAACACTGAAGCTTTCTTT.

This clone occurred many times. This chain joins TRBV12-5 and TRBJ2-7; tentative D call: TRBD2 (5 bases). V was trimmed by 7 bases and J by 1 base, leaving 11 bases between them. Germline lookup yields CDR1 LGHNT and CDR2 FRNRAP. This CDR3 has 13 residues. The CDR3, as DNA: TGTGCTAGTGCGGGATCGTTTTCCTACGAGCAGTACTTC. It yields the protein CASAGSFSYEQYF. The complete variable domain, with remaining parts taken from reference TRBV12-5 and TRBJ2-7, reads DARVTQTPRHKVTEMGQEVTMRCQPILGHNTVFWYRQTMMQGLELLAYFRNRAPLDDSGMPKDRFSAEMPDATLATLKIQPSEPRDSAVYFCASAGSFSYEQYFGPGTRLTVT.

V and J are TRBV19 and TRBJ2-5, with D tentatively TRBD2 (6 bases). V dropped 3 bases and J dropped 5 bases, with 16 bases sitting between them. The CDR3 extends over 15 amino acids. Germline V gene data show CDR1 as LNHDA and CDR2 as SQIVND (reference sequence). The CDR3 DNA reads TGTGCCAGTAGTATCGATGCGGGGCGGCGGGAGACCCAGTACTTC. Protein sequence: CASSIDAGRRETQYF.

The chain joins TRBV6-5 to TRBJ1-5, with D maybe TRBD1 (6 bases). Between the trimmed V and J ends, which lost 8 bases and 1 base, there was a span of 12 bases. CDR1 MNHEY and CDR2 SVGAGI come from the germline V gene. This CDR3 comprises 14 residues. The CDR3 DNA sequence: TGTGCCAGCCTTCCCGGACAGAGCAATCAGCCCCAGCATTTT. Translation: CASLPGQSNQPQHF.

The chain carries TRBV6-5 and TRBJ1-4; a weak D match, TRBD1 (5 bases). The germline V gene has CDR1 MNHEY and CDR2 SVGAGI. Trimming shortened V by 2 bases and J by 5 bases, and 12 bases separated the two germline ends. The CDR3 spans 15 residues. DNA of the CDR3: TGTGCCAGCAGTTACGCCGGGCAGGGAAATGAAAAACTGTTTTTT. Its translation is CASSYAGQGNEKLFF.

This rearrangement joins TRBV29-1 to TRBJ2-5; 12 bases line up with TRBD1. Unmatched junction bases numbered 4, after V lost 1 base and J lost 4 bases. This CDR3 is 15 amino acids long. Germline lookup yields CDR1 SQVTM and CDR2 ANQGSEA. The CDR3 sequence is CSVEGRDRGRETQYF. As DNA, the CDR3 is TGCAGCGTTGAAGGGAGGGACAGGGGGCGAGAGACCCAGTACTTC.

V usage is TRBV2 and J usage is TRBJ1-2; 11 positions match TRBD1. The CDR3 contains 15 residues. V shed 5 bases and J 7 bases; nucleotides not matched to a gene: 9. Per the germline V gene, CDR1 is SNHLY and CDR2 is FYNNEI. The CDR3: CASSRPPGTGGGYTF. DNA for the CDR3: TGTGCCAGCAGTCGGCCTCCCGGGACAGGGGGTGGCTACACCTTC.

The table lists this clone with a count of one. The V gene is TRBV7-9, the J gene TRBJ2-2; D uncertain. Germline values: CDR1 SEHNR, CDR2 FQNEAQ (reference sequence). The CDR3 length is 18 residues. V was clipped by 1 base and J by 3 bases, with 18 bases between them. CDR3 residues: CASSLEAPLRVYTGELFF. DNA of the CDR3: TGTGCCAGCAGCTTAGAAGCCCCCCTCCGGGTTTACACCGGGGAGCTGTTTTTT.

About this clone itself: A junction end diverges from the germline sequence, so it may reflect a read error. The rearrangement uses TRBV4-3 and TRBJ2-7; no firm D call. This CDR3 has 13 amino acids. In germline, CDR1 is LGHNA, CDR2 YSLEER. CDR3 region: CASSQEMGYGQYF. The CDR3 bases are TGCGCCAGCAGCCAAGAGATGGGGTACGGGCAGTACTTC.

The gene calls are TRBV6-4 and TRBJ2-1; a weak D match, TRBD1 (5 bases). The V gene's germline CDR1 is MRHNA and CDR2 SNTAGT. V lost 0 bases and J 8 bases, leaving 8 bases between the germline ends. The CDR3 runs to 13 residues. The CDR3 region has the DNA TGTGCCAGCAGTGACTCGGAAGGGGATGAGCAGTTCTTC. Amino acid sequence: CASSDSEGDEQFF.

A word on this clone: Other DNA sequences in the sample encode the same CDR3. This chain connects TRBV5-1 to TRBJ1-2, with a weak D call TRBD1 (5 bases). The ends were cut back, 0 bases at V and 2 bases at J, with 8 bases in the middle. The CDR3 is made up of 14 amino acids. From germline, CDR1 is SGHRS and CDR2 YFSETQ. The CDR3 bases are TGCGCCAGCAGCTTGGGGCAGGGAAACTATGGCTACACCTTC. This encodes CASSLGQGNYGYTF.

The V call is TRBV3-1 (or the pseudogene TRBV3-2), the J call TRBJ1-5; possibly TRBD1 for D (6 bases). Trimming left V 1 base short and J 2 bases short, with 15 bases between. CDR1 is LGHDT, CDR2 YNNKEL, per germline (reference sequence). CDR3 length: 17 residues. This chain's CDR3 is CASSQGGAGVGNQPQHF. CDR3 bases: TGTGCCAGCAGCCAAGGTGGGGCAGGGGTCGGCAATCAGCCCCAGCATTTT.

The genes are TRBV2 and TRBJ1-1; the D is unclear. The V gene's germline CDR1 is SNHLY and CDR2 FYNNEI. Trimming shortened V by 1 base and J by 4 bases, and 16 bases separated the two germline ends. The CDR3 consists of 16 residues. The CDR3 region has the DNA TGTGCCAGCAGTGAAGGCTCCTGGACGGGCCCCACTGAAGCTTTCTTT. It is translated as CASSEGSWTGPTEAFF.

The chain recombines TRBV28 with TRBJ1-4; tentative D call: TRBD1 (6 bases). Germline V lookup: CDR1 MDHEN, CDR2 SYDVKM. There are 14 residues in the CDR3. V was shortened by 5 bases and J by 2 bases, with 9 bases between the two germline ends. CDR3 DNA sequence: TGTGCCAGCAGTCTGGACAGCACTAATGAAAAACTGTTTTTT. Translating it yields CASSLDSTNEKLFF.

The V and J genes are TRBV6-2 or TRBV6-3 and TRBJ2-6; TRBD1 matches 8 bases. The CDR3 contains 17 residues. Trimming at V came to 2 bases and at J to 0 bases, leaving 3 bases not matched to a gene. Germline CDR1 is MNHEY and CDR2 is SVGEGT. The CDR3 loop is CASSYVQGASGANVLTF. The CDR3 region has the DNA TGTGCCAGCAGTTACGTTCAGGGGGCCTCTGGGGCCAACGTCCTGACTTTC.

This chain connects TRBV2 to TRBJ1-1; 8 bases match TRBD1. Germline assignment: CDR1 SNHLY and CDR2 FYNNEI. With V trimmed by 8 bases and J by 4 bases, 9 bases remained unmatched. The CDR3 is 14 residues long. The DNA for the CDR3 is TGTGCCAGCTCGGACAGGGCATCGAGCACTGAAGCTTTCTTT. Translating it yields CASSDRASSTEAFF.

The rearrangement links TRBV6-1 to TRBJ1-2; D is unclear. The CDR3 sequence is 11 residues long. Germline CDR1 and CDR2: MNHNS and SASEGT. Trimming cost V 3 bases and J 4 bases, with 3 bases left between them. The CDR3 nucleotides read TGTGCCAGCAGTGAGATCTATGGCTACACCTTC. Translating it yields CASSEIYGYTF.

CDR3: CASSRSGRYNEQFF. CDR3 nucleotides: TGCGCCAGCAGCCGCAGCGGCCGTTACAATGAGCAGTTCTTC. V and J are TRBV4-3 and TRBJ2-1; possible D gene TRBD2, 5 bases. V shed 4 bases and J shed 4 bases, with 11 bases lying between them. Germline CDR1 reads LGHNA; CDR2 reads YSLEER. The CDR3 contains 14 residues.

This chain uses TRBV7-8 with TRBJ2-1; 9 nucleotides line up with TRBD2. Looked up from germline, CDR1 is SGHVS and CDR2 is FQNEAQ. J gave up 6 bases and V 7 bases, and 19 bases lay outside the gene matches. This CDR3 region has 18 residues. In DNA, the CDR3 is TGTGCCAGCACCCCCCTTGGCGGGGGGGCCGAATTAGTCAATGAGCAGTTCTTC. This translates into CASTPLGGGAELVNEQFF.

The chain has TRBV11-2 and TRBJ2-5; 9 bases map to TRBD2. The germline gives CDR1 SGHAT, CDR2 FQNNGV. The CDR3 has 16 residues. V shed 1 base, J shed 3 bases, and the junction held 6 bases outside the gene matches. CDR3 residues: CASSLGGRGGEETQYF. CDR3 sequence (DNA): TGTGCCAGCAGCTTAGGGGGGCGGGGGGGCGAAGAGACCCAGTACTTC.